This note documents a single T cell receptor beta chain sequence. One entry per CDR3 protein results from TCRdb running MiXCR on the PCR reads. The sample includes 9,500 or so distinct CDR3 sequences, roughly 58% seen only once; the top ten take 30% to 40%. The CDR3 is made up of 11 amino acids. The germline V gene has CDR1 MDHEN and CDR2 SYDVKM. Trimming pared 3 bases from V and 5 bases from J, leaving 5 bases between. The sample originates from a study of tumor-infiltrating lymphocytes in oesophageal squamous cell carcinoma. This rearrangement joins TRBV28 to TRBJ2-7; D unresolved. The specimen sequenced was esophageal tumor tissue. This TCR derives from a female donor with esophageal squamous cell carcinoma. The CDR3 bases are TGTGCCAGCAGTTTCTTCCACGAGCAGTACTTC. Translating it yields CASSFFHEQYF.